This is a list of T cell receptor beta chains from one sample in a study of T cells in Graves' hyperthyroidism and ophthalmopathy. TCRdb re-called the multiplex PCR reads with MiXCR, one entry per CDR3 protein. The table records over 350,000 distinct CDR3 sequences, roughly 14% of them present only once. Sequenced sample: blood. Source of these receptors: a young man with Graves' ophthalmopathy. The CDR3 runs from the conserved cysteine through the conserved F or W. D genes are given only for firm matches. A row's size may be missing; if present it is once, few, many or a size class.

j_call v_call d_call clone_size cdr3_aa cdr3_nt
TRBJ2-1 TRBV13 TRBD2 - CASSSLGLGQNEQFF TGTGCCAGCAGCTCGTTGGGACTAGGGCAGAATGAGCAGTTCTTC
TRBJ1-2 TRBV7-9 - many CASAAGSYGYTF TGTGCCAGCGCGGCAGGGAGCTATGGCTACACCTTC
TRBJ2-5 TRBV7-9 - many CASSKDRRETQYF TGTGCCAGCAGCAAGGACAGAAGGGAGACCCAGTACTTC
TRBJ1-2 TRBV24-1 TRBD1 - CATSDDRGSYGYTF TGTGCCACCAGTGACGACAGGGGAAGCTATGGCTACACCTTC
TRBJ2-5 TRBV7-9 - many CASSLVGRGVETQYF TGTGCCAGCAGCTTAGTAGGCAGGGGAGTGGAGACCCAGTACTTC
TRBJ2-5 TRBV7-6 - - CASSPLGGGRETQYF TGTGCCAGCAGCCCCCTAGGGGGGGGCCGAGAGACCCAGTACTTC
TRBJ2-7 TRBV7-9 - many CASSLATGLVGEQYF TGTGCCAGCAGCTTAGCCACAGGGCTCGTTGGCGAGCAGTACTTC
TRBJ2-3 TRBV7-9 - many CAIEGGATDTQYF TGTGCCATAGAGGGGGGGGCCACAGATACGCAGTATTTT
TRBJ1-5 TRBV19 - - CASRRTNTGNQPQHF TGTGCCAGTAGAAGGACGAACACGGGCAATCAGCCCCAGCATTTT
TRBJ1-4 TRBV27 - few CASGTANGPLFF TGTGCCAGCGGAACAGCTAACGGCCCACTGTTTTTT
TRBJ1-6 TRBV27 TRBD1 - CASSFGDRSFYNSPLHF TGTGCCAGCAGTTTTGGGGACAGGTCCTTCTATAATTCACCCCTCCACTTT
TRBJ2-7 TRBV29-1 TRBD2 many CSVASLGAGEEQYF TGCAGCGTTGCCTCCCTGGGAGCGGGGGAGGAGCAGTACTTC